This is a list of T cell receptor beta chains from one sample in a study of beta chain features in type 1 diabetes. The repertoire was sequenced with immunoSEQ multiplex PCR; TCRdb's copy has only in-frame clones and lacks some. Of more than 550,000 clones listed, around an eighth were seen once; the top ten hold just under 0.04%. Specimen: naive CD4+ T cells from blood. These receptors all stem from a man between 18 and 35 years old with type 1 diabetes. Both conserved end residues are part of each CDR3. D genes are given only for firm matches. Some rows have no size entry. The others give once, few or many, or a class for an expanded clone.

size: few; V: TRBV19; J: TRBJ1-1; D: NA; DNA: TGTGCCAGTACCGATCCAGGGGAGTCCACTGAAGCTTTCTTT; CDR3: CASTDPGESTEAFF
size: NA; V: TRBV30; J: TRBJ1-6; D: NA; DNA: TGTGCCTGGAGAGTTACAGGGCGACCCCTCCACTTT; CDR3: CAWRVTGRPLHF
size: few; V: TRBV29-1; J: TRBJ2-1; D: TRBD1; DNA: TGCAGTGCATCCGGACAGGCCCACTCCTACAATGAGCAGTTCTTC; CDR3: CSASGQAHSYNEQFF
size: few; V: TRBV5-1; J: TRBJ2-4; D: TRBD2; DNA: TGCGCCAGCAGCTTGGCCACCGGGGGGGCCTCGGCCAAAAACATTCAGTACTTC; CDR3: CASSLATGGASAKNIQYF
size: NA; V: TRBV4-1; J: TRBJ2-5; D: TRBD1; DNA: TGCGCCAGCAGCCTTGACAGGGTACAAGAGACCCAGTACTTC; CDR3: CASSLDRVQETQYF
size: NA; V: TRBV28; J: TRBJ1-2; D: NA; DNA: TGTGCCAGCAGTCTCGGGCCTCCCTATGGCTACACCTTC; CDR3: CASSLGPPYGYTF
size: few; V: TRBV5-1; J: TRBJ1-2; D: TRBD1; DNA: TGCGCCAGCAGCCCGGGACAGGGGACGCGCGGCTACACCTTC; CDR3: CASSPGQGTRGYTF
size: NA; V: TRBV10-3; J: TRBJ1-1; D: TRBD1; DNA: TGTGCCATCAGGGACAGGATAAACACTGAAGCTTTCTTT; CDR3: CAIRDRINTEAFF
size: few; V: TRBV7-2; J: TRBJ2-5; D: NA; DNA: TGTGCCAGCAGCTTAGTAGGCGGAGCCTCGAAAGAGACCCAGTACTTC; CDR3: CASSLVGGASKETQYF
size: few; V: TRBV14; J: TRBJ2-7; D: NA; DNA: TGTGCCAGCAGCCAATATTCGGGCGGGGTTAGCTACGAGCAGTACTTC; CDR3: CASSQYSGGVSYEQYF
size: NA; V: TRBV5-1; J: TRBJ2-5; D: NA; DNA: TGCGCCAGCAGCGGGGGGAGCGGAAACCAAGAGACCCAGTACTTC; CDR3: CASSGGSGNQETQYF
size: NA; V: TRBV30; J: TRBJ2-1; D: TRBD2; DNA: TGTGCCTGGAGCGCCGGGACTAGCTACAATGAGCAGTTCTTC; CDR3: CAWSAGTSYNEQFF
size: NA; V: TRBV25-1; J: TRBJ1-1; D: NA; DNA: TGTGCCAGCAGTGATCGAAGAAGGGTAACTGAAGCTTTCTTT; CDR3: CASSDRRRVTEAFF
size: few; V: TRBV7-2; J: TRBJ2-1; D: NA; DNA: TGTGCCAGCAGCCCCGGGACGGCGAACAATGAGCAGTTCTTC; CDR3: CASSPGTANNEQFF
size: NA; V: TRBV5-4; J: TRBJ2-7; D: NA; DNA: TGTGCCAGCGGGGGGGACAGTCTAGCGATCTACGAGCAGTACTTC; CDR3: CASGGDSLAIYEQYF
size: NA; V: TRBV5-6; J: TRBJ2-7; D: TRBD1; DNA: TGTGCCAGCAGCTTTCGGGACAGGGGTATCTACGAGCAGTACTTC; CDR3: CASSFRDRGIYEQYF
size: NA; V: TRBV4-3; J: TRBJ2-2; D: NA; DNA: TGCGCCACCCGAGGGTACACCGGGGAGCTGTTTTTT; CDR3: CATRGYTGELFF
size: few; V: TRBV10-3; J: TRBJ1-5; D: NA; DNA: TGTGCCATCGGCGGGGAGAGCAATCAGCCCCAGCATTTT; CDR3: CAIGGESNQPQHF
size: few; V: TRBV5-1; J: TRBJ2-3; D: TRBD2; DNA: TGCGCCAGCAGCCCCCTTTCTAGCGGGAGCACAGATACGCAGTATTTT; CDR3: CASSPLSSGSTDTQYF
size: NA; V: TRBV30; J: TRBJ2-1; D: TRBD2; DNA: TGTGCCTGGAAGCGGGACTACCCCTACTACAATGAGCAGTTCTTC; CDR3: CAWKRDYPYYNEQFF
size: NA; V: TRBV30; J: TRBJ1-4; D: NA; DNA: TGTGCCTGGAGTGAAATGGGGGACATTTGGGCAACTAATGAAAAACTGTTTTTT; CDR3: CAWSEMGDIWATNEKLFF
size: NA; V: TRBV5-4; J: TRBJ2-1; D: NA; DNA: TGTGCCAGCCTTCGGGGGTCCGCGAATGAGCAGTTCTTC; CDR3: CASLRGSANEQFF
size: few; V: TRBV5-1; J: TRBJ2-3; D: TRBD2; DNA: TGCGCCAGCAGCTTGGCGCCCGATTCGAGCGGGATTAGCACAGATACGCAGTATTTT; CDR3: CASSLAPDSSGISTDTQYF
size: few; V: TRBV9; J: TRBJ1-6; D: TRBD1; DNA: TGTGCCAGCAGCGTTTTTGACAGGGTGAATTCACCCCTCCACTTT; CDR3: CASSVFDRVNSPLHF
size: NA; V: TRBV11-2; J: TRBJ2-4; D: NA; DNA: TGTGCCAGCAGCTTAGATCTAGGCCTAGCTGGGGCCAAAAACATTCAGTACTTC; CDR3: CASSLDLGLAGAKNIQYF
size: NA; V: TRBV6-6; J: TRBJ1-1; D: NA; DNA: TGTGCCAGCAAGGAGAACACTGAAGCTTTCTTT; CDR3: CASKENTEAFF
size: many; V: TRBV14; J: TRBJ2-1; D: NA; DNA: TGTGCCAGCAGCCAAGGTTACAGGGTAAATGAGCAGTTCTTC; CDR3: CASSQGYRVNEQFF
size: NA; V: TRBV28; J: TRBJ1-2; D: TRBD1; DNA: TGTGCCAGCAATCCCGCGGGACAGAGCTATGGCTACACCTTC; CDR3: CASNPAGQSYGYTF
size: NA; V: TRBV30; J: TRBJ1-2; D: NA; DNA: TGTGCCTGGAGTGTACGTCTAGGGGGATATGGCTACACCTTC; CDR3: CAWSVRLGGYGYTF